The T cell receptor beta chain under discussion was sequenced for a study of T cells after yellow fever vaccination. Findings and caveats of the study: Post-booster repertoires again held most primary-vaccination clones (about 96% CD4, roughly 88% CD8).

MiXCR, run by TCRdb on the 5' RACE reads, gives a single entry per CDR3 protein. Here the sample spans 400,000 or so distinct CDR3 sequences, around 20% being singletons. Looked up from germline, CDR1 is SGHNT and CDR2 is YENEEA. The CDR3 contains 14 residues. The V end was cut by 7 bases, the J end by 0 bases, with 11 bases between. This clonotype was detected only a few times. The antigen remains unidentified. This TCR came from a man aged 18 to 29 who received the YFV17D yellow fever vaccine. The chain employs TRBV11-3 and TRBJ2-3; D uncertain. The starting material was PBMCs, obtained before the yellow fever booster vaccination. The CDR3 loop reads CASTTRGSTDTQYF. The CDR3 bases are TGTGCCAGCACCACGCGTGGGAGCACAGATACGCAGTATTTT.